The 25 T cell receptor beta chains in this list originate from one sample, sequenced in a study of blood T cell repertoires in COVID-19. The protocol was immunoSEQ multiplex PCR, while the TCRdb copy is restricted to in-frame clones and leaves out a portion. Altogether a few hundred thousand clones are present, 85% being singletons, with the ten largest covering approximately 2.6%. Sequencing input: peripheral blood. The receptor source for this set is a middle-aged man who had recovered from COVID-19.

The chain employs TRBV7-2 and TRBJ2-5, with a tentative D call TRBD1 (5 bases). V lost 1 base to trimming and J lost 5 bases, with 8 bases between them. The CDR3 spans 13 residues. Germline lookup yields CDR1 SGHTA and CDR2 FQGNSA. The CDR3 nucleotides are TGTGCCAGCAGCTTAGGACAGCTTGAGACCCAGTACTTC. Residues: CASSLGQLETQYF.

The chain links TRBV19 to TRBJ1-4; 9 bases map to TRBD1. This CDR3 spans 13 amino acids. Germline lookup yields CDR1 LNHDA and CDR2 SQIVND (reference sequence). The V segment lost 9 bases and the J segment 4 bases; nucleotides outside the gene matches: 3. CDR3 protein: CASRTGVNEKLFF. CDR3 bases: TGTGCCAGCAGGACAGGGGTTAATGAAAAACTGTTTTTT.

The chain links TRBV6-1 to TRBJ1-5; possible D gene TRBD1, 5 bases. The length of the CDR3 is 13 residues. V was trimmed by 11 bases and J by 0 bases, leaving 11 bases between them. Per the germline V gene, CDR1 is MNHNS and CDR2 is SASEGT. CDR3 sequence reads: CACRGGSNQPQHF. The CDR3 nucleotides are TGTGCCTGCCGGGGGGGTAGCAATCAGCCCCAGCATTTT.

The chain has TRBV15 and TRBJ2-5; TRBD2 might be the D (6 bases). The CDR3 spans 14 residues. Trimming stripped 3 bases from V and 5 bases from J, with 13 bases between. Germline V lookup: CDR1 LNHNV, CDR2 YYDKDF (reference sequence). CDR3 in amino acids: CATSRGGRRETQYF. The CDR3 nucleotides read TGTGCCACCAGCAGGGGGGGTCGACGCGAGACCCAGTACTTC.

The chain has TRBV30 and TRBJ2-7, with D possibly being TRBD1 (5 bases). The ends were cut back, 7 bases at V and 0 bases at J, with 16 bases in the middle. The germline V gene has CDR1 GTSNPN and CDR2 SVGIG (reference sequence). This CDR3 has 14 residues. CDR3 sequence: CAFSRDRSSYEQYF. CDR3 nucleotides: TGTGCCTTTTCAAGAGACAGAAGCTCCTACGAGCAGTACTTC.

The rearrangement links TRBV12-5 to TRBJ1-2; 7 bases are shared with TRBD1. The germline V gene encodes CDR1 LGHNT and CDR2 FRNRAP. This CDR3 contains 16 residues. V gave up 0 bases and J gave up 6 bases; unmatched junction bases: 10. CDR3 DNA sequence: TGTGCTAGTGGTTTGGTCCAAAAAACAGGGGATAATGGCTACACCTTC. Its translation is CASGLVQKTGDNGYTF.

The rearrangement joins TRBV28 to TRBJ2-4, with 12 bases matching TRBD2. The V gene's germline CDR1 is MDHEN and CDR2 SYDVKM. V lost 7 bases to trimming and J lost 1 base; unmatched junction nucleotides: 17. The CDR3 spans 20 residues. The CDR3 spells CASTASGRAIPEFAKNIQYF. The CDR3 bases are TGTGCCAGCACGGCTAGCGGGAGGGCCATCCCAGAGTTCGCCAAAAACATTCAGTACTTC. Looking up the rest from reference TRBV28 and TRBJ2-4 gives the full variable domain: DVKVTQSSRYLVKRTGEKVFLECVQDMDHENMFWYRQDPGLGLRLIYFSYDVKMKEKGDIPEGYSVSREKKERFSLILESASTNQTSMYLCASTASGRAIPEFAKNIQYFGAGTRLSVL.

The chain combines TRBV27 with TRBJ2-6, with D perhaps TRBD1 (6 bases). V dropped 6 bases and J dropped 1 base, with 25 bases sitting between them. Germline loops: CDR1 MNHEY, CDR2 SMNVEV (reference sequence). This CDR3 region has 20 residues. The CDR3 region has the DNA TGTGCCAGCAGCCCGGGTATTCTCGAGGGGGTTTCATCTGGGGCCAACGTCCTGACTTTC. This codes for CASSPGILEGVSSGANVLTF.

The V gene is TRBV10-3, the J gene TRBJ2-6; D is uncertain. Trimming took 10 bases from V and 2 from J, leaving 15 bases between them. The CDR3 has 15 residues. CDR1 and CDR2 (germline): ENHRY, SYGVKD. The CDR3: CATAKENAGANVLTF. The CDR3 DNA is TGTGCCACCGCGAAAGAGAACGCTGGGGCCAACGTCCTGACTTTC.

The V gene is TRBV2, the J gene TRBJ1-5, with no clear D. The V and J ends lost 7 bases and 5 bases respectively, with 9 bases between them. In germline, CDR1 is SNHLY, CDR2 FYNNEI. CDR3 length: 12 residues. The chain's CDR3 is CASTLTDQPQHF. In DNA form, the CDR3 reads TGTGCCAGCACGCTAACAGATCAGCCCCAGCATTTT. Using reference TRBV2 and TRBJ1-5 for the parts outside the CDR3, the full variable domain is EPEVTQTPSHQVTQMGQEVILRCVPISNHLYFYWYRQILGQKVEFLVSFYNNEISEKSEIFDDQFSVERPDGSNFTLKIRSTKLEDSAMYFCASTLTDQPQHFGDGTRLSIL.

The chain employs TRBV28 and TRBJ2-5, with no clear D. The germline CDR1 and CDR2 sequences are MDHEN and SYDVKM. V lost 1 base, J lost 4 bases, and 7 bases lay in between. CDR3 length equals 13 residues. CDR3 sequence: CASSLYIRETQYF. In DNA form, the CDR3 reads TGTGCCAGCAGTTTATATATTCGAGAGACCCAGTACTTC.

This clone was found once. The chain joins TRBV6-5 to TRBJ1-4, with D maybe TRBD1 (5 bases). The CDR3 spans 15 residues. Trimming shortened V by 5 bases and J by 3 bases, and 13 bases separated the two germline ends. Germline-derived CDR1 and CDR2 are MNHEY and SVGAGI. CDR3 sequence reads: CASSTAGVSNEKLFF. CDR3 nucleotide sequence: TGTGCCAGCAGTACAGCGGGGGTGTCTAATGAAAAACTGTTTTTT.

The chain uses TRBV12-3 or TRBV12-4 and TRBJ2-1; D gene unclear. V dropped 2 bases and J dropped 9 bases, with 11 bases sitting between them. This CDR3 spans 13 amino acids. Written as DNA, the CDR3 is TGTGCCAGCAGTTTACTTGAGCGCGGTGAGCAGTTCTTC. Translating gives CASSLLERGEQFF.

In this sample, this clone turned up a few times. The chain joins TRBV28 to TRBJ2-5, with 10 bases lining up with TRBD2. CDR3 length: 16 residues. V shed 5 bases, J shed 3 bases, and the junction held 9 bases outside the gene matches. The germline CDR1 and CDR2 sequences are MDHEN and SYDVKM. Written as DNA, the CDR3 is TGTGCCAGCAGTACCGGACTAGCGGATCGTAAAGAGACCCAGTACTTC. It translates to CASSTGLADRKETQYF.

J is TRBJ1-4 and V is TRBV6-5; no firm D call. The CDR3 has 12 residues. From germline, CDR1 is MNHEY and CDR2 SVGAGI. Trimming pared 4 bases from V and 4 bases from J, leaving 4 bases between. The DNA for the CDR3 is TGTGCCAGCAGTTCCCATAATGAAAAACTGTTTTTT. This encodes CASSSHNEKLFF.

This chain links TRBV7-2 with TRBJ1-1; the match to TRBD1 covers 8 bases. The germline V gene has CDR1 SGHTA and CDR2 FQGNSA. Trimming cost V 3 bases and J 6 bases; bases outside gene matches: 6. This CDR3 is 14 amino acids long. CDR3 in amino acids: CASSFDRGSAEAFF. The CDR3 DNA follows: TGTGCCAGCAGCTTCGACAGGGGAAGCGCTGAAGCTTTCTTT.

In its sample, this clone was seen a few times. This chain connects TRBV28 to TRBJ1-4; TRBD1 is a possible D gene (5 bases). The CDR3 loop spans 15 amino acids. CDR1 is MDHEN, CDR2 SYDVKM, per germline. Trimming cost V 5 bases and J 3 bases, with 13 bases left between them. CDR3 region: CASSPLGAANEKLFF. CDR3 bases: TGTGCCAGCAGTCCCCTTGGGGCGGCTAATGAAAAACTGTTTTTT.

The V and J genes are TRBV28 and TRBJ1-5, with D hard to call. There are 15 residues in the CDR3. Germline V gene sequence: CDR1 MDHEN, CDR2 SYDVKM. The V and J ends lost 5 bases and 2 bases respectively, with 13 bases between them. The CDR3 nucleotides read TGTGCCAGCAGTACACGTCGAGGAGGCAATCAGCCCCAGCATTTT. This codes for CASSTRRGGNQPQHF.

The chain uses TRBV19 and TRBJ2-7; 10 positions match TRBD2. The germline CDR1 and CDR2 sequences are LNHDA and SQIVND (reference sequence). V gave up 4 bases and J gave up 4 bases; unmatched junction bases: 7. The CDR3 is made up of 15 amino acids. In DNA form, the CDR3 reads TGTGCCAGTAGTACTTCTAGCGGGAGTTGGTACGAGCAGTACTTC. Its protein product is CASSTSSGSWYEQYF.

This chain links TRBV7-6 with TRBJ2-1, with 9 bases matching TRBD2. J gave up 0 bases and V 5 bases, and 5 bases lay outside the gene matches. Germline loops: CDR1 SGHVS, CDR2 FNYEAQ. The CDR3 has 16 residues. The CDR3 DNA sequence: TGTGCCAGCAGCCCCTTTAGCGGGAGCTCCTACAATGAGCAGTTCTTC. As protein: CASSPFSGSSYNEQFF. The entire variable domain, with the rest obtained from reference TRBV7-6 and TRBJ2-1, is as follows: GAGVSQSPRYKVTKRGQDVALRCDPISGHVSLYWYRQALGQGPEFLTYFNYEAQQDKSGLPNDRFSAERPEGSISTLTIQRTEQRDSAMYRCASSPFSGSSYNEQFFGPGTRLTVL.

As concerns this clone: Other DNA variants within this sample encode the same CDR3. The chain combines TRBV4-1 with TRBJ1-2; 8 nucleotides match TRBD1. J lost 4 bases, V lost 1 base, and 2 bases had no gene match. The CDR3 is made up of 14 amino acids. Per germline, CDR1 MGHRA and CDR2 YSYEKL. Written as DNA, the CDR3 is TGCGCCAGCAGCCAAGGGACAGGGACCTATGGCTACACCTTC. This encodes CASSQGTGTYGYTF.

The CDR3 DNA is TGTGCCAGCAGCGCAGACAGGGTTTTGGGCGGCTACACCTTC. This sequence encodes CASSADRVLGGYTF. This sequence joins TRBV9 and TRBJ1-2, with 7 bases identical to TRBD1. This CDR3 is 14 amino acids long. With V trimmed by 3 bases and J by 8 bases, 10 bases remained unmatched. Germline V CDR1 and CDR2: SGDLS, YYNGEE.

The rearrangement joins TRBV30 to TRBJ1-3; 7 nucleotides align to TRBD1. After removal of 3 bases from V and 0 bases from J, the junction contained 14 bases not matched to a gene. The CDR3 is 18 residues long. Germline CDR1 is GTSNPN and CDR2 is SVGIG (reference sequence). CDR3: CAWSGGKVTGISGNTIYF. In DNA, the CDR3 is TGTGCCTGGAGCGGAGGTAAAGTGACAGGGATCTCTGGAAACACCATATATTTT.

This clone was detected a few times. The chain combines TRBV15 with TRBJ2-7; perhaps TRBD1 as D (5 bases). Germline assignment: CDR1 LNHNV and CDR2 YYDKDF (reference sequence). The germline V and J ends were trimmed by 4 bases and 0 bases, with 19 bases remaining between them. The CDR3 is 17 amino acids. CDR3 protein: CATSIPVYRSTSYEQYF. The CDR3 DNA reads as TGTGCCACCAGCATCCCGGTTTACAGGTCCACCTCCTACGAGCAGTACTTC. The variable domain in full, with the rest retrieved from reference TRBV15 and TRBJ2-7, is DAMVIQNPRYQVTQFGKPVTLSCSQTLNHNVMYWYQQKSSQAPKLLFHYYDKDFNNEADTPDNFQSRRPNTSFCFLDIRSPGLGDTAMYLCATSIPVYRSTSYEQYFGPGTRLTVT.

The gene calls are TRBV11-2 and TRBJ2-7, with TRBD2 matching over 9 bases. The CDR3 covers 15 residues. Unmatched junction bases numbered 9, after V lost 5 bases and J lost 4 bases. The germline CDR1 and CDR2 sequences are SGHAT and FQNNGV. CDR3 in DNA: TGTGCCAGCAGCGCCTCTAGCGGGAACGGTTACGAGCAGTACTTC. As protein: CASSASSGNGYEQYF.